Following are 8 T cell receptor beta chains from one sample sequenced in a study of blood T cell repertoires in COVID-19. Data came from immunoSEQ multiplex PCR; TCRdb stores just in-frame clones and leaves some out. The sample lists 180,000 or so clones, about 83% occurring once. Sequencing was performed on peripheral blood. The receptors come from a man in his late teens or twenties with active or convalescent COVID-19.

This clone occurred a few times. The chain links TRBV6-5 to TRBJ2-1; D gene unclear. The CDR3 runs to 13 residues. In germline, CDR1 is MNHEY, CDR2 SVGAGI. Trimming stripped 0 bases from V and 5 bases from J, with 5 bases between. The DNA for the CDR3 is TGTGCCAGCAGTTACTCGATAGACAATGAGCAGTTCTTC. This codes for CASSYSIDNEQFF.

V and J are TRBV6-2 or TRBV6-3 and TRBJ1-1, with 8 bases fitting TRBD1. The CDR3 has 15 amino acids. Germline V gives CDR1 MNHEY, CDR2 SVGEGT. The V and J ends lost 2 bases and 1 base, in that order; junction bases with no gene match: 3. CDR3 in amino acids: CASSYRTGGNTEAFF. CDR3 nucleotides: TGTGCCAGCAGTTACCGTACAGGGGGGAACACTGAAGCTTTCTTT.

A single count supports this clone. The chain combines TRBV13 with TRBJ1-2; the D gene is possibly TRBD1 (5 bases). The V and J ends lost 6 bases and 6 bases respectively, with 23 bases between them. Germline values: CDR1 PRHDT, CDR2 FYEKMQ (reference sequence). The CDR3 is 16 amino acids. The CDR3 loop is CASRVTFMGGYHGYTF. In DNA form, the CDR3 reads TGTGCCAGCAGGGTCACCTTTATGGGGGGATATCATGGCTACACCTTC.

CDR3 in DNA: TGTGCCAGTGGGGGGATCCCGAACACTGAAGCTTTCTTT. It codes for CASGGIPNTEAFF. The chain links TRBV27 to TRBJ1-1; D might be TRBD1 (5 bases). The length of the CDR3 is 13 residues. V gave up 9 bases and J gave up 1 base, with 12 bases separating them. The V gene's germline CDR1 is MNHEY and CDR2 SMNVEV (reference sequence).

The V and J genes are TRBV30 and TRBJ1-3; TRBD1 might be the D (5 bases). Trimming cost V 2 bases and J 3 bases, with 11 bases left between them. Per the germline V gene, CDR1 is GTSNPN and CDR2 is SVGIG (reference sequence). The CDR3 is made up of 14 amino acids. Here the CDR3 DNA reads TGTGCCTGGAGTTTAGGGGAATTTGGAAACACCATATATTTT. Amino acid sequence: CAWSLGEFGNTIYF.

The rearrangement links TRBV4-3 to TRBJ2-1; D gene uncertain. The CDR3 is 14 residues long. The V end was cut by 0 bases, the J end by 8 bases, with 11 bases between. The V gene's germline CDR1 is LGHNA and CDR2 YSLEER. CDR3: CASSQEFTVYEQFF. CDR3 DNA sequence: TGCGCCAGCAGCCAAGAATTTACGGTTTATGAGCAGTTCTTC.

The chain uses TRBV28 and TRBJ1-1, with 9 nucleotides matching TRBD1. The CDR3 is made up of 22 amino acids. CDR1 is MDHEN and CDR2 is SYDVKM in the germline V gene. V shed 3 bases and J 2 bases; nucleotides not matched to a gene: 25. Here the CDR3 DNA reads TGTGCCAGCAGTTTGTGGGTAGTCGGGACAGGGTCTGCCGATTTCCTTAACACTGAAGCTTTCTTT. It encodes CASSLWVVGTGSADFLNTEAFF.

The chain carries TRBV7-2 and TRBJ1-2, with a weak D call TRBD1 (6 bases). V was cut by 4 bases and J by 0 bases, with 15 bases left in between. The CDR3 has 16 amino acids. The germline V gene encodes CDR1 SGHTA and CDR2 FQGNSA. As DNA, the CDR3 is TGTGCCAGCAGCTCGCAGGGGTATGGGGCTAACTATGGCTACACCTTC. Translation gives CASSSQGYGANYGYTF.